A selection of T cell receptor beta chains follows, all from one sample in a study of blood T cell repertoires in COVID-19. Profiling relied on immunoSEQ multiplex PCR, and the TCRdb table lists in-frame clones only, not all of them. This sample has almost 250,000 clones, with roughly 85% found just once. The sequenced sample consisted of PBMCs or T cells enriched from blood (not recorded which). These receptors were collected from a woman aged 50 to 60 with acute COVID-19. The CDR3 runs from the conserved cysteine through the conserved F or W. D genes are given only for firm matches. For some rows the clone size is stated as once, few or many, or as a class when expanded; others skip it.

J | size | D | V | DNA | CDR3
TRBJ1-2 | few | TRBD1 | TRBV3-1/TRBV3-2 | TGTGCCAGCAGCCCTCCACCCCAGACAGGGCGGTATGGCTACACCTTC | CASSPPPQTGRYGYTF
TRBJ1-6 | NA | TRBD1 | TRBV7-8 | TGTGCCAGCGTCAGGGACAGGAATTCACCCCTCCACTTT | CASVRDRNSPLHF
TRBJ1-2 | NA | TRBD1 | TRBV6-1 | TGTGCCAGCAGTGAAGGGACAGGCACGTCTAACCCAACTAACTATGGCTACACCTTC | CASSEGTGTSNPTNYGYTF
TRBJ2-5 | NA | TRBD2 | TRBV11-3 | TGTGCCAGCAGCTTAGGCGGGAGCGCTCAAGAGACCCAGTACTTC | CASSLGGSAQETQYF
TRBJ1-5 | NA | TRBD1 | TRBV6-5 | TGTGCCAGCAGGGACAGGGGTAGCAATCAGCCCCAGCATTTT | CASRDRGSNQPQHF
TRBJ1-2 | NA | TRBD1 | TRBV6-5 | TGTGCCAGCAGTTCGGGGACAGGGGGTGACTATGGCTACACCTTC | CASSSGTGGDYGYTF
TRBJ1-6 | NA | NA | TRBV6-2/TRBV6-3 | TGTGCCAGCAGTTACTCGAGTCGGGCAGGGGCCTCACCCCTCCACTTT | CASSYSSRAGASPLHF
TRBJ2-5 | NA | NA | TRBV6-5 | TGTGCCAGCTCCGGGTACCAAGAGACCCAGTACTTC | CASSGYQETQYF
TRBJ1-2 | NA | NA | TRBV19 | TGTGCCAGTAGTATAACACCGGGGGGGGACCTCTATGGCTACACCTTC | CASSITPGGDLYGYTF
TRBJ2-2 | NA | NA | TRBV29-1 | TGCAGCGTTGCGGGGATTGCGAACACCGGGGAGCTGTTTTTT | CSVAGIANTGELFF
TRBJ2-5 | many | NA | TRBV18 | TGTGCCAGCTACCTAGACAGGAGCCAAGAGACCCAGTACTTC | CASYLDRSQETQYF
TRBJ2-3 | NA | NA | TRBV24-1 | TGTGCCACCAGTGATCCGTCAGGGGCGGCAAGGGATACGCAGTATTTT | CATSDPSGAARDTQYF
TRBJ1-2 | NA | NA | TRBV6-5 | TGTGCCAGCAGTTCAGGGAATTATAACTATGGCTACACCTTC | CASSSGNYNYGYTF
TRBJ2-1 | NA | TRBD2 | TRBV18 | TGTGCCAGCTCACCGGGACTAGACTACAATGAGCAGTTCTTC | CASSPGLDYNEQFF
TRBJ1-2 | few | TRBD1 | TRBV12-5 | TGTGCTAGTGGTGACAAGGGACAGACGTATGGCTACACCTTC | CASGDKGQTYGYTF
TRBJ1-1 | NA | TRBD1 | TRBV5-1 | TGCGCCAGCGGTACAGGGGGCCCGGGGAGAACTGAAGCTTTCTTT | CASGTGGPGRTEAFF
TRBJ1-1 | many | NA | TRBV3-1/TRBV3-2 | TGTGCCAGCAGCCGTTACAACAGGGTGGGAACTGAAGCTTTCTTT | CASSRYNRVGTEAFF
TRBJ1-1 | NA | NA | TRBV30 | TGTGCCTGGGCCTTTGGGGGCGGCACTGAAGCTTTCTTT | CAWAFGGGTEAFF
TRBJ1-5 | NA | TRBD1 | TRBV3-1/TRBV3-2 | TGTGCCAGCGAGGCGGGACAGGGGGGGTCTGGGCCCCAGCATTTT | CASEAGQGGSGPQHF
TRBJ2-2 | NA | NA | TRBV12-3/TRBV12-4 | TGTGCCAGCACGGGGGTGGGGGAGCTGTTTTTT | CASTGVGELFF
TRBJ2-1 | NA | TRBD2 | TRBV5-6 | TGTGCCAGCAGCTTGACAAGCGGGGGGTTGAATGAGCAGTTCTTC | CASSLTSGGLNEQFF
TRBJ1-4 | NA | TRBD1 | TRBV11-2 | TGTGCCAGCAGCCCAACGGGACAGAGAAATGAAAAACTGTTTTTT | CASSPTGQRNEKLFF
TRBJ1-5 | NA | NA | TRBV10-3 | TGTGCCACCCAGTTTGAACAGCTAAATCAGCCCCAGCATTTT | CATQFEQLNQPQHF
TRBJ1-2 | NA | TRBD1 | TRBV30 | TGTGCCTGGAGTGGAAGAGGGACAGGGGGCAATGGCTACACCTTC | CAWSGRGTGGNGYTF
TRBJ1-5 | NA | NA | TRBV2 | TGTGCCAGCAGTGTGGGCAGGGTGAGCAATCAGCCCCAGCATTTT | CASSVGRVSNQPQHF
TRBJ1-1 | NA | NA | TRBV30 | TGTGCCTGGAGTGAGCTACAGGGTCCCACTGAAGCTTTCTTT | CAWSELQGPTEAFF